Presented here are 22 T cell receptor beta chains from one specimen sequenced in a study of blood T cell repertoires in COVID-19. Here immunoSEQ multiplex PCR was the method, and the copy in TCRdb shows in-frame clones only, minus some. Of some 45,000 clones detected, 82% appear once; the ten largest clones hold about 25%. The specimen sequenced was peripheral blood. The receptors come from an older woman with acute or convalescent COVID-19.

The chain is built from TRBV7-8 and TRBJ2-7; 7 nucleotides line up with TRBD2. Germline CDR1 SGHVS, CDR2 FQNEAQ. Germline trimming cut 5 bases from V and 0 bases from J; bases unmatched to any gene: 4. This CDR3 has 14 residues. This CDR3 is CASSPSGSSYEQYF. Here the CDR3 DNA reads TGTGCCAGCAGCCCTAGCGGTAGCTCCTACGAGCAGTACTTC.

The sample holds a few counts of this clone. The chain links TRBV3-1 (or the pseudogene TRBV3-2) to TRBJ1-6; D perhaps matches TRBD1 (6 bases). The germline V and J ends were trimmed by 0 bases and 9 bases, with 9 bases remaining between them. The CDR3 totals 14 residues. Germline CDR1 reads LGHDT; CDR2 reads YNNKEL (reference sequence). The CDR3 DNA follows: TGTGCCAGCAGCCAAGATGTCAGGGGTTCACCCCTCCACTTT. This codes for CASSQDVRGSPLHF.

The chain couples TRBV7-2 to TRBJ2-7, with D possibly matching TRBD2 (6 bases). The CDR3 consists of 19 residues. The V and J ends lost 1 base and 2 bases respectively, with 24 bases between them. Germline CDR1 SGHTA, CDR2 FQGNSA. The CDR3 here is CASSLVLGFSRGDAYEQYF. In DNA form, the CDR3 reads TGTGCCAGCAGCTTAGTTTTGGGTTTTTCGCGGGGAGACGCCTACGAGCAGTACTTC. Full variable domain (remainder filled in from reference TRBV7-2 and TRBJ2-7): GAGVSQSPSNKVTEKGKDVELRCDPISGHTALYWYRQSLGQGLEFLIYFQGNSAPDKSGLPSDRFSAERTGGSVSTLTIQRTQQEDSAVYLCASSLVLGFSRGDAYEQYFGPGTRLTVT.

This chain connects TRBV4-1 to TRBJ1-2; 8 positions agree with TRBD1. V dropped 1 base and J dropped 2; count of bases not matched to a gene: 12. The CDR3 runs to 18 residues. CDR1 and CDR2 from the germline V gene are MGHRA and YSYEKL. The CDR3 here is CASSQGSGTGRLNYGYTF. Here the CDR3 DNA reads TGCGCCAGCAGCCAAGGGTCCGGGACAGGACGCTTAAACTATGGCTACACCTTC.

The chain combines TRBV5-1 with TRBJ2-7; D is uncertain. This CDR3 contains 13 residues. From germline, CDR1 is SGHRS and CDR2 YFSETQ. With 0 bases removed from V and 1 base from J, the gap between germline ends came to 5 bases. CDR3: CASSLDHSYEQYF. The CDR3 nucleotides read TGCGCCAGCAGCTTGGATCATTCCTACGAGCAGTACTTC. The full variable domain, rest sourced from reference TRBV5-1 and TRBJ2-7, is KAGVTQTPRYLIKTRGQQVTLSCSPISGHRSVSWYQQTPGQGLQFLFEYFSETQRNKGNFPGRFSGRQFSNSRSEMNVSTLELGDSALYLCASSLDHSYEQYFGPGTRLTVT.

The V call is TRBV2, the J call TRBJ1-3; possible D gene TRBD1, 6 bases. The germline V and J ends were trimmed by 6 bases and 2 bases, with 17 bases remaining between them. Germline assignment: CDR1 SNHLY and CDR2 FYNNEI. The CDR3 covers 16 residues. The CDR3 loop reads CASRYLQGTPGNTIYF. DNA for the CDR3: TGTGCCAGCAGATACCTACAGGGAACCCCTGGAAACACCATATATTTT.

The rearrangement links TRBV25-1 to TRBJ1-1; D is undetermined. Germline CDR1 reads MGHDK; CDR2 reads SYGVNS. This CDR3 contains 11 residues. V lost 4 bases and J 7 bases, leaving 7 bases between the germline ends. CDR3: CASSGEIEAFF. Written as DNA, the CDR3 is TGTGCCAGCAGTGGGGAGATTGAAGCTTTCTTT.

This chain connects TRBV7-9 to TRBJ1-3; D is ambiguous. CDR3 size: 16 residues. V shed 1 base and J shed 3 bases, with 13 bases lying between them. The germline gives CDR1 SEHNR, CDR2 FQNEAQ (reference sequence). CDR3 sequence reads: CASSLEGVGGGNTIYF. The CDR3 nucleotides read TGTGCCAGCAGCTTAGAGGGCGTGGGAGGTGGAAACACCATATATTTT.

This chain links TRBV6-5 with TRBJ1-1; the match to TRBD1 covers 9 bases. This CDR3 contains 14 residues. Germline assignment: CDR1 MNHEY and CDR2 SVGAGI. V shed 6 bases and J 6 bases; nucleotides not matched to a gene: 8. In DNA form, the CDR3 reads TGTGCCAGCAGGCAAACAGGGGGCAACGCTGAAGCTTTCTTT. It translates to CASRQTGGNAEAFF.

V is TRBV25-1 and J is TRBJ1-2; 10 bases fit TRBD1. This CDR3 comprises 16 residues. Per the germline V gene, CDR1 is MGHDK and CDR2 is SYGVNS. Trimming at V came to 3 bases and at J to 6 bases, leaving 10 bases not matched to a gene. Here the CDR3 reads CASSDPSRQGANGYTF. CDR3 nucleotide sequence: TGTGCCAGCAGTGACCCCTCCAGACAGGGGGCGAATGGCTACACCTTC.

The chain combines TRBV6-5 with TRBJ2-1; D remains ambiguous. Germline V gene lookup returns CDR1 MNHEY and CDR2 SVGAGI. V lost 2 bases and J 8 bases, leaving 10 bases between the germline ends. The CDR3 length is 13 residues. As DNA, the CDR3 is TGTGCCAGCAGTTACAAGCGTCGTCATGAGCAGTTCTTC. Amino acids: CASSYKRRHEQFF.

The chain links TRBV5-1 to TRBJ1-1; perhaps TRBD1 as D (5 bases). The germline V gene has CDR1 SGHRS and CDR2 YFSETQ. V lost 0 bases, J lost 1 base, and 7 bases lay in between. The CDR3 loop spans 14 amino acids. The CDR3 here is CASSLGRANTEAFF. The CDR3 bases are TGCGCCAGCAGCTTGGGCAGGGCGAACACTGAAGCTTTCTTT.

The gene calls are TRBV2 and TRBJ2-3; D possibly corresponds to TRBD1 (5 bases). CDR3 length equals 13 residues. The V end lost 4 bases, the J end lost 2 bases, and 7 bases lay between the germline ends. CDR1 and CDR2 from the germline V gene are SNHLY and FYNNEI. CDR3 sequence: CASSVRDTDTQYF. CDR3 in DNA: TGTGCCAGCAGTGTCAGGGACACAGATACGCAGTATTTT.

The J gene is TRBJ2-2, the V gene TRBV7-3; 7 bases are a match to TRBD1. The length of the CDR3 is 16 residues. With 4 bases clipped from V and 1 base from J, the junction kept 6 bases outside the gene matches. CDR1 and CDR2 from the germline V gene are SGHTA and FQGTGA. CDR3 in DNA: TGTGCCAGCAGCTCCGGGACAGCAAAGAACACCGGGGAGCTGTTTTTT. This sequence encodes CASSSGTAKNTGELFF.

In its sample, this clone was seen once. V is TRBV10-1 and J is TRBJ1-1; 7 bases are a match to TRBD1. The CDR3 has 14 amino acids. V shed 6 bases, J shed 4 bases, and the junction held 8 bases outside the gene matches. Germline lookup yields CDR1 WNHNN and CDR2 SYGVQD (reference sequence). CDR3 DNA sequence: TGCGCCAGCAGCGGACAGGCTGGGCGCACTGAAGCTTTCTTT. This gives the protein CASSGQAGRTEAFF.

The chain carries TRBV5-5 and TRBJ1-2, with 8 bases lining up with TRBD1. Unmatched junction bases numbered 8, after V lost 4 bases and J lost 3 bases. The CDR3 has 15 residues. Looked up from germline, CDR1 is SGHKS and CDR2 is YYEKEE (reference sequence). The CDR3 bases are TGTGCCAGCAGCCCCGCTCCGGACAGGGACTATGGCTACACCTTC. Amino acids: CASSPAPDRDYGYTF.

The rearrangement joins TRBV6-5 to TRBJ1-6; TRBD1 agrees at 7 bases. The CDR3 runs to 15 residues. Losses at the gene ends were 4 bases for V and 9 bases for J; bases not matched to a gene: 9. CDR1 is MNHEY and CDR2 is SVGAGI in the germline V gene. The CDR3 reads CASSLYRQGGSPLHF. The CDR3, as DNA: TGTGCCAGCAGTTTATATCGACAGGGTGGTTCACCCCTCCACTTT.

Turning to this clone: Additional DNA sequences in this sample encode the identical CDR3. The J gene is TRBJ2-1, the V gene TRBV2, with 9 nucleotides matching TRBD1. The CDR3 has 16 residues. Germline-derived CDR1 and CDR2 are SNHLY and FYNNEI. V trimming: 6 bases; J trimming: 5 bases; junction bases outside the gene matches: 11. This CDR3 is CASRGTGNTYNNEQFF. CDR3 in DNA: TGTGCCAGCAGGGGGACAGGGAATACCTACAACAATGAGCAGTTCTTC.

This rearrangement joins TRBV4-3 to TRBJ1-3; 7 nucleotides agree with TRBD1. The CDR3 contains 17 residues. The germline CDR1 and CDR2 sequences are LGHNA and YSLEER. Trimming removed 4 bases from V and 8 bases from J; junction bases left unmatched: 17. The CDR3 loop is CASSPSHGTDMGHTIYF. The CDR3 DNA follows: TGCGCCAGCAGCCCGTCGCACGGGACAGATATGGGGCACACCATATATTTT.

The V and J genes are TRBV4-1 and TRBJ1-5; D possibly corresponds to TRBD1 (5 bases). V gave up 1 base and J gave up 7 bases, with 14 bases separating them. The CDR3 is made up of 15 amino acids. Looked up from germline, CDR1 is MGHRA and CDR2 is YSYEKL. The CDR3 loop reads CASSQAVGGWQPQHF. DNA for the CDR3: TGCGCCAGCAGCCAAGCGGTCGGGGGGTGGCAGCCCCAGCATTTT.

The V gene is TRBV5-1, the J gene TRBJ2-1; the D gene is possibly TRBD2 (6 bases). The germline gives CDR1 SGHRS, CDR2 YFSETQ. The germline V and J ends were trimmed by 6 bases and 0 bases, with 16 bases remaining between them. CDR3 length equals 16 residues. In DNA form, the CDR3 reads TGCGCCAGCATGGCTAGCGCCGCCAGCTCCTACAATGAGCAGTTCTTC. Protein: CASMASAASSYNEQFF.

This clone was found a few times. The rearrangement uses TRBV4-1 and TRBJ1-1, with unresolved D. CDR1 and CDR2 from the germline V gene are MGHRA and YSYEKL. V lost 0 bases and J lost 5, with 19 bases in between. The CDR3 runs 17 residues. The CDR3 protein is CASSQDGAAGGGTEAFF. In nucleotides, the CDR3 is TGCGCCAGCAGCCAAGATGGTGCGGCCGGCGGAGGGACTGAAGCTTTCTTT.